This entry lists 6 T cell receptor beta chains sequenced from one sample in a study of T cell responses to AZD1222 COVID-19 vaccine. Sequencing was performed with immunoSEQ multiplex PCR; in TCRdb, only in-frame clones are kept and a portion is missing. This table holds 120,000 or so clones, around 87% found once. The starting material was peripheral blood, obtained on day 0 of AZD1222 vaccination. The receptors stem from an adult in good health.

The chain employs TRBV7-6 and TRBJ1-1; D gene unclear. The CDR3 runs 14 residues. Germline assignment: CDR1 SGHVS and CDR2 FNYEAQ. Trimming took 3 bases from V and 3 from J, leaving 11 bases between them. DNA for the CDR3: TGTGCCAGCAGCTTGGGATTCGCGGACACTGAAGCTTTCTTT. It is translated as CASSLGFADTEAFF.

The rearrangement joins TRBV7-9 to TRBJ1-2; 7 nucleotides align to TRBD1. J lost 2 bases, V lost 0 bases, and 6 bases had no gene match. CDR3 length: 16 residues. CDR1 and CDR2 from the germline V gene are SEHNR and FQNEAQ (reference sequence). The CDR3 spells CASSLAGTEENYGYTF. DNA for the CDR3: TGTGCCAGCAGCTTAGCGGGGACAGAAGAGAACTATGGCTACACCTTC.

CDR3 coding DNA: TGTGCCAGCAGCCGTGGGATCCAAGAGACCCAGTACTTC. Translating gives CASSRGIQETQYF. The chain carries TRBV11-3 and TRBJ2-5; unclear D gene. Trimming shortened V by 5 bases and J by 1 base, and 8 bases separated the two germline ends. CDR1 is SGHNT, CDR2 YENEEA, per germline. The CDR3 has 13 amino acids.

V gene TRBV28 combines with J gene TRBJ1-2; TRBD1 aligns across 7 bases. V trimming: 7 bases; J trimming: 4 bases; junction bases outside the gene matches: 9. Germline lookup yields CDR1 MDHEN and CDR2 SYDVKM. The CDR3 has 14 residues. In DNA, the CDR3 is TGTGCCAGCACCCTGACCCGGGACAGCTATGGCTACACCTTC. Its translation is CASTLTRDSYGYTF.

V usage is TRBV19 and J usage is TRBJ2-2, with 7 bases matching TRBD1. The CDR3 runs 14 residues. Germline CDR1 is LNHDA and CDR2 is SQIVND (reference sequence). Germline trimming cut 6 bases from V and 3 bases from J; bases unmatched to any gene: 4. The CDR3 loop is CASRTGQYTGELFF. The CDR3 coding sequence is TGTGCCAGTAGAACGGGACAGTACACCGGGGAGCTGTTTTTT.

V is TRBV9 and J is TRBJ2-7; maybe TRBD1 (6 bases). Between the trimmed V and J ends, which lost 2 bases and 3 bases, there was a span of 12 bases. CDR1 is SGDLS, CDR2 YYNGEE, per germline. The CDR3 sequence is 14 residues long. The CDR3 region is CASSVNGRGYEQYF. CDR3 nucleotides: TGTGCCAGCAGCGTCAATGGCAGGGGCTACGAGCAGTACTTC. The full variable domain, in which reference TRBV9 and TRBJ2-7 provide the parts outside the CDR3, is DSGVTQTPKHLITATGQRVTLRCSPRSGDLSVYWYQQSLDQGLQFLIQYYNGEERAKGNILERFSAQQFPDLHSELNLSSLELGDSALYFCASSVNGRGYEQYFGPGTRLTVT.